The rows below give T cell receptor beta chains drawn from one sample of a study of cytomegalovirus exposure and HLA in healthy donors. TCRdb's table, derived via immunoSEQ multiplex PCR, lists solely in-frame clones and lacks some. Its table records 150,000 or so clones. Sequenced material: PBMCs. The source of these receptors is a woman between 50 and 59 years old in good health and CMV-seronegative. The CDR3 runs from the conserved cysteine through the conserved F or W. A D gene is named only where the DNA matches it firmly.

J | V | D | CDR3 | DNA
TRBJ2-1 | TRBV19 | NA | CASRPSRQGYREQFF | TGTGCCAGTAGGCCTAGCCGTCAAGGGTATCGGGAGCAGTTCTTC
TRBJ1-2 | TRBV29-1 | NA | CSSSPGLSGGYTF | TGCAGCTCATCTCCGGGTCTTTCTGGTGGCTACACCTTC
TRBJ2-3 | TRBV5-1 | TRBD2 | CASSLALSGGPDTQYF | TGCGCCAGCAGCTTGGCCCTTAGCGGGGGGCCAGATACGCAGTATTTT
TRBJ1-1 | TRBV5-1 | NA | CASTTGSLNTEAFF | TGCGCCAGCACAACCGGGAGTTTGAACACTGAAGCTTTCTTT
TRBJ1-1 | TRBV27 | TRBD1 | CASSLKGAVTEAFF | TGTGCCAGCAGTTTAAAGGGGGCAGTCACTGAAGCTTTCTTT
TRBJ2-7 | TRBV6-1 | TRBD2 | CAARLREWEQYF | TGTGCCGCCAGATTGCGGGAGTGGGAGCAGTACTTC
TRBJ1-2 | TRBV19 | NA | CASSSSPGLVAGYTF | TGTGCCAGTAGTTCCTCTCCGGGACTAGTGGCTGGCTACACCTTC
TRBJ1-1 | TRBV4-1 | TRBD1 | CASSLIPGGSEAFF | TGCGCCAGCAGCCTAATACCAGGGGGCTCTGAAGCTTTCTTT
TRBJ1-5 | TRBV28 | NA | CASSLGRESQPQHF | TGTGCCAGCAGTTTAGGGAGGGAGAGTCAGCCCCAGCATTTT
TRBJ2-7 | TRBV28 | NA | CASSLPNTYEQYF | TGTGCCAGCAGTTTACCAAACACCTACGAGCAGTACTTC
TRBJ2-7 | TRBV2 | NA | CASRRTWGQYEQYF | TGTGCCAGCAGGCGGACGTGGGGGCAGTACGAGCAGTACTTC
TRBJ1-5 | TRBV7-2 | NA | CASAALQGPHQPQHF | TGTGCCAGCGCAGCCCTACAGGGACCCCATCAGCCCCAGCATTTT
TRBJ1-2 | TRBV27 | TRBD1 | CASSPGTGLWYGYTF | TGTGCCAGCAGTCCCGGGACAGGGCTTTGGTATGGCTACACCTTC
TRBJ1-3 | TRBV23-1 | TRBD1 | CASSTIDRAIYF | TGCGCCAGCAGCACAATAGACAGGGCCATATATTTT
TRBJ2-1 | TRBV5-1 | NA | CASSPGTLSYNEQFF | TGCGCCAGCAGCCCCGGGACTCTATCCTACAATGAGCAGTTCTTC
TRBJ1-5 | TRBV19 | NA | CASSTNTGNNQPQHF | TGTGCCAGTAGTACAAATACAGGGAACAATCAGCCCCAGCATTTT
TRBJ2-2 | TRBV7-9 | TRBD1 | CASSWGQHLLPELFF | TGTGCCAGCAGCTGGGGACAGCATCTCTTGCCGGAGCTGTTTTTT
TRBJ1-5 | TRBV28 | NA | CASSLPGGLGNQPQHF | TGTGCCAGCAGTCTCCCGGGGGGGCTAGGAAATCAGCCCCAGCATTTT
TRBJ2-7 | TRBV29-1 | NA | CSVEGQIGYEQYF | TGCAGCGTTGAAGGGCAGATTGGCTACGAGCAGTACTTC
TRBJ1-5 | TRBV2 | TRBD1 | CASSLDRGDQPQHF | TGTGCCAGCAGCTTGGACAGGGGAGACCAGCCCCAGCATTTT
TRBJ2-2 | TRBV9 | TRBD1 | CASSPRDRENTGELFF | TGTGCCAGCAGTCCTCGGGACAGGGAGAACACCGGGGAGCTGTTTTTT
TRBJ1-2 | TRBV28 | NA | CASSFNRDTANYGYTF | TGTGCCAGCAGCTTTAACCGGGACACAGCTAACTATGGCTACACCTTC
TRBJ1-2 | TRBV30 | TRBD1 | CAWSVRGLGYGYTF | TGTGCCTGGAGTGTAAGGGGGCTTGGCTATGGCTACACCTTC
TRBJ1-1 | TRBV10-3 | NA | CAISDLGAATEAFF | TGTGCCATCAGTGATCTGGGGGCGGCCACTGAAGCTTTCTTT
TRBJ1-1 | TRBV6-5 | TRBD1 | CASSYYRGKDTEAFF | TGTGCCAGCAGTTACTACAGGGGTAAGGACACTGAAGCTTTCTTT
TRBJ2-5 | TRBV19 | NA | CASSMDRQGTQYF | TGTGCCAGTAGTATGGACAGACAAGGGACCCAGTACTTC
TRBJ1-2 | TRBV28 | TRBD1 | CASTVTGGEGYTF | TGTGCCAGCACCGTAACAGGGGGCGAGGGCTACACCTTC
TRBJ2-7 | TRBV27 | TRBD1 | CASSSVDRVGEQYF | TGTGCCAGCAGTTCCGTTGACAGGGTGGGCGAGCAGTACTTC
TRBJ2-7 | TRBV9 | TRBD1 | CASSASGTGGREQYF | TGTGCCAGCAGCGCCTCCGGGACAGGGGGTCGCGAGCAGTACTTC
TRBJ2-7 | TRBV9 | TRBD1 | CASSVGGQGIGEQYF | TGTGCCAGCAGCGTAGGGGGACAGGGTATAGGCGAGCAGTACTTC
TRBJ2-7 | TRBV15 | NA | CATSREEGGSYEQYF | TGTGCCACCAGCAGAGAGGAGGGTGGCTCCTACGAGCAGTACTTC
TRBJ1-3 | TRBV19 | TRBD1 | CASSAPGTGSNTIYF | TGTGCCAGTAGTGCCCCGGGGACAGGGAGTAACACCATATATTTT
TRBJ2-7 | TRBV7-3 | TRBD2 | CASSLTGGSSYEQYF | TGTGCCAGCAGCTTAACCGGGGGGAGCTCCTACGAGCAGTACTTC
TRBJ1-2 | TRBV11-2 | NA | CASSLGGRDTF | TGTGCCAGCAGCTTAGGGGGGCGGGACACCTTC
TRBJ2-1 | TRBV9 | NA | CASSVGSGYLNEQFF | TGTGCCAGCAGCGTGGGTTCAGGGTACCTAAATGAGCAGTTCTTC
TRBJ2-3 | TRBV5-1 | NA | CASSPTSRADTQYF | TGCGCCAGCAGCCCCACTAGCCGGGCAGATACGCAGTATTTT
TRBJ2-5 | TRBV7-3 | TRBD1 | CASSPTGGMETQYF | TGTGCCAGCAGTCCGACAGGGGGCATGGAGACCCAGTACTTC
TRBJ2-2 | TRBV6-1 | TRBD1 | CASSERSGQGHTGELFF | TGTGCCAGCAGTGAAAGGTCGGGACAGGGTCACACCGGGGAGCTGTTTTTT
TRBJ1-5 | TRBV9 | NA | CASSSTGGINQPQHF | TGTGCCAGCAGCTCGACCGGGGGAATCAATCAGCCCCAGCATTTT
TRBJ2-3 | TRBV30 | NA | CAFNDLGGSPDTQYF | TGTGCCTTCAACGATCTCGGAGGGTCCCCAGATACGCAGTATTTT
TRBJ1-6 | TRBV6-5 | NA | CASSAQGGSPLHF | TGTGCCAGCAGTGCACAGGGTGGGTCACCCCTCCACTTT
TRBJ2-5 | TRBV10-3 | NA | CAISNRVSAETQYF | TGTGCCATCAGTAACAGGGTCTCTGCGGAGACCCAGTACTTC
TRBJ2-5 | TRBV5-1 | TRBD2 | CASTPLGKTGGGETQYF | TGCGCCAGCACCCCTTTGGGGAAGACGGGGGGGGGAGAGACCCAGTACTTC